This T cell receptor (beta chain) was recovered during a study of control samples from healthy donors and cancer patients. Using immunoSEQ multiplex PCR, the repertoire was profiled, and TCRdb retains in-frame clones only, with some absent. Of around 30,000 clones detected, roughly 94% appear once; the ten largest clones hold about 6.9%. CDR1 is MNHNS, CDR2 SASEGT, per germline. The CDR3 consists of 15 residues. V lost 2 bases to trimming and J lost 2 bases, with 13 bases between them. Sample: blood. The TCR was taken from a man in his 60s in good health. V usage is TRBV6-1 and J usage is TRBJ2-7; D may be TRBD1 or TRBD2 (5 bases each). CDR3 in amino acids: CASSETGTATYEQYF. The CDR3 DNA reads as TGTGCCAGCAGTGAAACCGGGACGGCCACCTACGAGCAGTACTTC.